The entry below gives a single TCR beta chain sequence along with its context. The method was immunoSEQ multiplex PCR; TCRdb's version includes in-frame clones alone and lacks a portion of them. The sample holds 120,000 or so clones, approximately 87% seen once. In germline, CDR1 is MDHEN, CDR2 SYDVKM. V lost 11 bases, J lost 0 bases, and 20 bases lay in between. The CDR3 runs 15 residues. This record comes from a study of control samples from healthy donors and cancer patients. The V call is TRBV28, the J call TRBJ2-7, with D tentatively TRBD1 or TRBD2 (5 bases each). The receptor's source is a man aged 60-69 years in good health. Input material: blood. The CDR3 sequence is CAANGMGPSSYEQYF. The DNA for the CDR3 is TGTGCCGCCAACGGGATGGGACCTAGCTCCTACGAGCAGTACTTC.